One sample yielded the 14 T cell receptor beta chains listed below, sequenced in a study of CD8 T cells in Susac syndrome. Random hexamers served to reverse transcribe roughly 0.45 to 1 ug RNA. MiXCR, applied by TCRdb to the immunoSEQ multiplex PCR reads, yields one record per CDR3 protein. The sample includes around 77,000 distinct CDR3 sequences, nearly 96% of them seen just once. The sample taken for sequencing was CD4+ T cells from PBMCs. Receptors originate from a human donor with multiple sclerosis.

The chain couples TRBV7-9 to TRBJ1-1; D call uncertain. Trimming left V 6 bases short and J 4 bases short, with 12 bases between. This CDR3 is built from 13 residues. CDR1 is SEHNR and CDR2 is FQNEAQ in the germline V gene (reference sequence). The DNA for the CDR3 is TGTGCCAGCAGTGGGGAAGGAGGCACTGAAGCTTTCTTT. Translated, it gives CASSGEGGTEAFF.

The CDR3 DNA follows: TGTGCCACCAGCACCCGGGGGACAGGGGGCCCAGATACGCAGTATTTT. This translates into CATSTRGTGGPDTQYF. This chain connects TRBV15 to TRBJ2-3; 12 bases are shared with TRBD1. V dropped 4 bases and J dropped 4; count of bases not matched to a gene: 6. This CDR3 has 16 amino acids. In germline, CDR1 is LNHNV, CDR2 YYDKDF (reference sequence).

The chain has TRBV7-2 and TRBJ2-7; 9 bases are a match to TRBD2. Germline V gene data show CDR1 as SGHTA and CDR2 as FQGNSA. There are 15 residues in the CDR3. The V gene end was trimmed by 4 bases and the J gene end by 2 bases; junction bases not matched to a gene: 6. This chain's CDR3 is CASSSGLATTYEQYF. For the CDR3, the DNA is TGTGCCAGCAGCTCCGGACTAGCGACCACCTACGAGCAGTACTTC. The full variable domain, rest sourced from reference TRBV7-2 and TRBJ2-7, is GAGVSQSPSNKVTEKGKDVELRCDPISGHTALYWYRQSLGQGLEFLIYFQGNSAPDKSGLPSDRFSAERTGGSVSTLTIQRTQQEDSAVYLCASSSGLATTYEQYFGPGTRLTVT.

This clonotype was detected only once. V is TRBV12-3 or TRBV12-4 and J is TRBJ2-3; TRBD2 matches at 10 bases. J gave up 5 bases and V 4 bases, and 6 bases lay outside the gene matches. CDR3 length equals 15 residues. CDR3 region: CASSSLAGGGDTQYF. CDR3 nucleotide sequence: TGTGCCAGCAGTTCCTTAGCGGGGGGTGGAGATACGCAGTATTTT.

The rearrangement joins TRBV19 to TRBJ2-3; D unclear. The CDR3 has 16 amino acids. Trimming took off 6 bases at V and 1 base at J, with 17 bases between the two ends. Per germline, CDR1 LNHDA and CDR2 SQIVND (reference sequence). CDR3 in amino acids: CASRDRPGAGTDTQYF. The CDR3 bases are TGTGCCAGTAGAGACCGTCCAGGCGCGGGCACAGATACGCAGTATTTT.

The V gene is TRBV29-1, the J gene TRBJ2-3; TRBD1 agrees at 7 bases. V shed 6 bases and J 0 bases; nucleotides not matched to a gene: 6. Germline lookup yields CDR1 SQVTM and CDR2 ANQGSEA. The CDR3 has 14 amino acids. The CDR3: CSVGDRVSTDTQYF. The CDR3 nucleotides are TGCAGCGTCGGCGACAGGGTTAGCACAGATACGCAGTATTTT.

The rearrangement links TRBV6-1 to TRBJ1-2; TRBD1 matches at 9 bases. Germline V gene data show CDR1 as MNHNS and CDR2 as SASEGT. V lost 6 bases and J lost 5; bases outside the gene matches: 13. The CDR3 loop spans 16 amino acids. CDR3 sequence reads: CASSRAPGQGNYGYTF. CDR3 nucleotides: TGTGCCAGCAGCCGCGCTCCGGGACAGGGAAATTATGGCTACACCTTC.

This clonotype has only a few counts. The CDR3 reads CASSVGLTYNEQFF. For the CDR3, the DNA is TGTGCCAGCAGCGTCGGACTGACCTACAATGAGCAGTTCTTC. The chain carries TRBV9 and TRBJ2-1, with TRBD2 as a possible D gene (5 bases). The CDR3 length is 14 residues. Germline lookup yields CDR1 SGDLS and CDR2 YYNGEE. Trimming left V 2 bases short and J 2 bases short, with 8 bases between.

CDR3 amino acids: CSASSRGYEQYF. The CDR3 DNA reads as TGCAGCGCATCCTCAAGGGGCTACGAGCAGTACTTC. The chain links TRBV29-1 to TRBJ2-7; possibly TRBD1 for D (5 bases). V was cut by 7 bases and J by 3 bases, with 13 bases left in between. The CDR3 sequence is 12 residues long. From germline, CDR1 is SQVTM and CDR2 ANQGSEA.

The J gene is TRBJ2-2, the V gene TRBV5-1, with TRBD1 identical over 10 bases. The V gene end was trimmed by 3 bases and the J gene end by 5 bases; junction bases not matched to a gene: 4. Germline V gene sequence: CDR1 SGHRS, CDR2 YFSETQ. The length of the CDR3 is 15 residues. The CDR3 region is CASSYRDRGTGELFF. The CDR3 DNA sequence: TGCGCCAGCAGCTACCGGGACAGGGGTACCGGGGAGCTGTTTTTT. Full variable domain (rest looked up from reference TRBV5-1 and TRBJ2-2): KAGVTQTPRYLIKTRGQQVTLSCSPISGHRSVSWYQQTPGQGLQFLFEYFSETQRNKGNFPGRFSGRQFSNSRSEMNVSTLELGDSALYLCASSYRDRGTGELFFGEGSRLTVL.

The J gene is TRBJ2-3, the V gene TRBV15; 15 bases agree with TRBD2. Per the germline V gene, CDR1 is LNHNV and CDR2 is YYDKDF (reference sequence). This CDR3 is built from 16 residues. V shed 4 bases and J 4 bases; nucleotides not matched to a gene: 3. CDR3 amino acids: CATSTRTSGGADTQYF. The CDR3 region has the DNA TGTGCCACCAGCACCCGGACTAGCGGGGGGGCAGATACGCAGTATTTT.

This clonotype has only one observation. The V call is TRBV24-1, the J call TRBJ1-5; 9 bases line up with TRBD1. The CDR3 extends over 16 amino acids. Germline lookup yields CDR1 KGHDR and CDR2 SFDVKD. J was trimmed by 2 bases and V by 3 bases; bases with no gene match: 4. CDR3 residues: CATSDKGQGGNQPQHF. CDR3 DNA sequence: TGTGCCACCAGTGATAAGGGACAGGGAGGCAATCAGCCCCAGCATTTT.

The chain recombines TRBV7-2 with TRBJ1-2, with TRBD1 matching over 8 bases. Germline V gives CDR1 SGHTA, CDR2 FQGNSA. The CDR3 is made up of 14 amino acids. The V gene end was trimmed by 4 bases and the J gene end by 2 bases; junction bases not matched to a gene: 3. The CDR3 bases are TGTGCCAGCAGCTCCCGGACAGGGAACTATGGCTACACCTTC. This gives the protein CASSSRTGNYGYTF. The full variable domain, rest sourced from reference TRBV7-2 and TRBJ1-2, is GAGVSQSPSNKVTEKGKDVELRCDPISGHTALYWYRQSLGQGLEFLIYFQGNSAPDKSGLPSDRFSAERTGGSVSTLTIQRTQQEDSAVYLCASSSRTGNYGYTFGSGTRLTVV.

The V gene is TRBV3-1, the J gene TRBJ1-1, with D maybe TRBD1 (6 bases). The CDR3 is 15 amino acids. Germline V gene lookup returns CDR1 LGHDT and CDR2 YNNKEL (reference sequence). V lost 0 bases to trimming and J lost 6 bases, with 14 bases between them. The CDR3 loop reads CASSQDQGSSSEAFF. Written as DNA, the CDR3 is TGTGCCAGCAGCCAAGATCAGGGGAGTTCGTCTGAAGCTTTCTTT.